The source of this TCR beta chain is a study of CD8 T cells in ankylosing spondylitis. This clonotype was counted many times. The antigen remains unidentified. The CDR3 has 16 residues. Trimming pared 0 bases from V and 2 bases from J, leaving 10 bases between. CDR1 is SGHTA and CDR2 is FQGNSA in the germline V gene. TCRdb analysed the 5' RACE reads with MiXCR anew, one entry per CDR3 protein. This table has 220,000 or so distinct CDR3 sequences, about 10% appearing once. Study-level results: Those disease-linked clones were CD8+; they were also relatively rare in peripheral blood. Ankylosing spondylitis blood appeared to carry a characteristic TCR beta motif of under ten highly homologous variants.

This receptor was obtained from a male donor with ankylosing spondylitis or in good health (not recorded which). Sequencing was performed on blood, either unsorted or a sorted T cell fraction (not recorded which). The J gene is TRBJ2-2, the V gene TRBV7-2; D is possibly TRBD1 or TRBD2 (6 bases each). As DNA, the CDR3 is TGTGCCAGCAGCTTAGCCCCCGGGGGCAACACCGGGGAGCTGTTTTTT. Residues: CASSLAPGGNTGELFF.